The text below deals with one T cell receptor (beta chain). Antigen specificity is unknown. Profiled with immunoSEQ multiplex PCR; TCRdb holds only in-frame clones, not every one. The data contain 53,000 or so clones, roughly three quarters of them singletons. The sample belongs to a study of radiotherapy plus CTLA-4 blockade in lung cancer. Broader study findings: In blood, TCR clones derived from the tumor expanded after radiotherapy plus ipilimumab.

The CDR3 is 15 residues long. After removal of 4 bases from V and 8 bases from J, the junction contained 7 bases not matched to a gene. Germline-derived CDR1 and CDR2 are SGHKS and YYEKEE (reference sequence). Material: peripheral blood, obtained from a patient treated with radiotherapy plus ipilimumab. The chain carries TRBV5-5 and TRBJ2-1, with TRBD2 identical over 12 bases. The TCR was taken from a human donor with non-small cell lung cancer who had stable disease on radiotherapy plus ipilimumab. CDR3 bases: TGTGCCAGCAGCCTAGCGGGGGGGCTCAAACATGAGCAGTTCTTC. This gives the protein CASSLAGGLKHEQFF. Full variable domain (outside the CDR3, taken from reference TRBV5-5 and TRBJ2-1): DAGVTQSPTHLIKTRGQQVTLRCSPISGHKSVSWYQQVLGQGPQFIFQYYEKEERGRGNFPDRFSARQFPNYSSELNVNALLLGDSALYLCASSLAGGLKHEQFFGPGTRLTVL.